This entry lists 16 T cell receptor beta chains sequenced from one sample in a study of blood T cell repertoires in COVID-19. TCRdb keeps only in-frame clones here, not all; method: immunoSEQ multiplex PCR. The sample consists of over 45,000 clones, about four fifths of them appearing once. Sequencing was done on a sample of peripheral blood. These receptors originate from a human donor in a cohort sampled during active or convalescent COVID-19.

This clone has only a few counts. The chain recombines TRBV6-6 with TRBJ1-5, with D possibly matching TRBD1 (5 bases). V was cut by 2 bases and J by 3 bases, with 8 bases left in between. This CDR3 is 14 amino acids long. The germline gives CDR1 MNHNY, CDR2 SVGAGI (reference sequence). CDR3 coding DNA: TGTGCCAGCAGTTACAAGGGGCCCAATCAGCCCCAGCATTTT. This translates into CASSYKGPNQPQHF.

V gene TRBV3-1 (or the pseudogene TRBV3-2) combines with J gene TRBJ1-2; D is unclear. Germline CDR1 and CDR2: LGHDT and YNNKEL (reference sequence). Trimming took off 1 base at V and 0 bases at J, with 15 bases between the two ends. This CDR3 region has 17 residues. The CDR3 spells CASSQAGLLPSNYGYTF. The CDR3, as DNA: TGTGCCAGCAGCCAAGCCGGACTCTTGCCCTCTAACTATGGCTACACCTTC.

CDR3 in DNA: TGTGCCAGCAGCCAAGAGCTCCAGGGGGCTAGGAATGAGCAGTTCTTC. Translated: CASSQELQGARNEQFF. J is TRBJ2-1 and V is TRBV3-1 (or the pseudogene TRBV3-2), with 8 bases aligning to TRBD1. This CDR3 is 16 amino acids long. CDR1 is LGHDT, CDR2 YNNKEL, per germline (reference sequence). The V and J ends lost 0 bases and 7 bases, in that order; junction bases with no gene match: 8.

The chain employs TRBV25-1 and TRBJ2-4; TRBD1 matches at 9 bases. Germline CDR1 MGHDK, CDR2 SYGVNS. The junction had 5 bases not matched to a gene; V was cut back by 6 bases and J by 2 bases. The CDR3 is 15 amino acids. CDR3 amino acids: CASRDTGGSKNIQYF. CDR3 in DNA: TGTGCCAGCAGAGATACAGGGGGCTCCAAAAACATTCAGTACTTC.

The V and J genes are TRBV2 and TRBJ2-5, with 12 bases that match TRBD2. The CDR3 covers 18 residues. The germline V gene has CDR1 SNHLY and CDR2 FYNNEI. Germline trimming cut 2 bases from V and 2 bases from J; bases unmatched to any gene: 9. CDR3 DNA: TGTGCCAGCAGTGAAAGAATCGGACTAGCGGGGAAACAAGAGACCCAGTACTTC. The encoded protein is CASSERIGLAGKQETQYF.

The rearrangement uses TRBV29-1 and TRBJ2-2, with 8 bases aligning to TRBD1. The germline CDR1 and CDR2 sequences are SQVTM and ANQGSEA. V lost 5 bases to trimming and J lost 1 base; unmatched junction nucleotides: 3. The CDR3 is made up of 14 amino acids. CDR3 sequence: CSVQGAQNTGELFF. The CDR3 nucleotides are TGCAGCGTTCAGGGGGCCCAGAACACCGGGGAGCTGTTTTTT.

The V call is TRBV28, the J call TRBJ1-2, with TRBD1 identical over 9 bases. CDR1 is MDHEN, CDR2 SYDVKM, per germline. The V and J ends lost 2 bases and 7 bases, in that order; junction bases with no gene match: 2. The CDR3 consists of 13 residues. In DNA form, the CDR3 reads TGTGCCAGCAGTTTACAGGACAGGGGTGGCTACACCTTC. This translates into CASSLQDRGGYTF.

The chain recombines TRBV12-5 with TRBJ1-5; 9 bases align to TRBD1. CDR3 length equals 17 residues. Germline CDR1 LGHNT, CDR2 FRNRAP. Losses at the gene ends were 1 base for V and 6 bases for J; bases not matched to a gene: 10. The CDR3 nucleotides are TGTGCTAGTGGTTTGGCAGGGGGGACAGGGAGTGGTCAGCCCCAGCATTTT. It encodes CASGLAGGTGSGQPQHF.

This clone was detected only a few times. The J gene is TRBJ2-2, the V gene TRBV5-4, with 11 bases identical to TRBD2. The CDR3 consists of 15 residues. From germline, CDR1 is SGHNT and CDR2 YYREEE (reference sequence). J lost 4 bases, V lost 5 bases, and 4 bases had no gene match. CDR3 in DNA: TGTGCCAGCAGTCCTAGCGGGGGGCCCACCGGGGAGCTGTTTTTT. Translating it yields CASSPSGGPTGELFF.

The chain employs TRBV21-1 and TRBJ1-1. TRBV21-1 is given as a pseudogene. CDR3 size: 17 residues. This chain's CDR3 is CASSKVIVPGARTEAFF. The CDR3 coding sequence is TGTGCCAGCAGCAAAGTTATCGTCCCCGGTGCTAGGACTGAAGCTTTCTTT.

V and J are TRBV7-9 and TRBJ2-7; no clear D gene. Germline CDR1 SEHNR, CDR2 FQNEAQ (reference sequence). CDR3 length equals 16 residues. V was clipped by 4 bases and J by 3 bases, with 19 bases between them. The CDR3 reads CASSCPSLVTCYEQYF. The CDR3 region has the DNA TGTGCCAGCAGCTGCCCAAGCCTGGTTACCTGCTACGAGCAGTACTTC.

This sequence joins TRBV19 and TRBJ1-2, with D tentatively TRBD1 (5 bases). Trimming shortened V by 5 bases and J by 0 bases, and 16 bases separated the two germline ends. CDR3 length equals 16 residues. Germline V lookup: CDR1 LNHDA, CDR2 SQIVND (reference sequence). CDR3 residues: CASSPEGRSPNYGYTF. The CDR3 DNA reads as TGTGCCAGTAGTCCCGAGGGGAGGTCCCCTAACTATGGCTACACCTTC.

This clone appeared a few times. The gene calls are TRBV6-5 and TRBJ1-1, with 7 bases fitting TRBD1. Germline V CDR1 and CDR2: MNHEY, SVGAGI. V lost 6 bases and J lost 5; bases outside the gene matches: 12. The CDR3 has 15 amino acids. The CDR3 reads CASSDEGASQTEAFF. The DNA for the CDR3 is TGTGCCAGCAGCGACGAGGGGGCTAGTCAAACTGAAGCTTTCTTT.

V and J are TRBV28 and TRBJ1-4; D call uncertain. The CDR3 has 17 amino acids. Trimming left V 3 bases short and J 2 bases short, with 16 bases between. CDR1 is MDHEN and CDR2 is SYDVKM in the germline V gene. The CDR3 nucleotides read TGTGCCAGCAGTTTCTCGTCCTTAAGCGGGACTAATGAAAAACTGTTTTTT. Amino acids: CASSFSSLSGTNEKLFF.

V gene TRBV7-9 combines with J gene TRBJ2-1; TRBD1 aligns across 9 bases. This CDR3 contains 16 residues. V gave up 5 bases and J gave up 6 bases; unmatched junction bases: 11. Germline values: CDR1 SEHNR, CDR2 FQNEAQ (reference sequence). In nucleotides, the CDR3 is TGTGCCAGCAGCAACATCCCCGGGACAGGGCCCAATGAGCAGTTCTTC. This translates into CASSNIPGTGPNEQFF.

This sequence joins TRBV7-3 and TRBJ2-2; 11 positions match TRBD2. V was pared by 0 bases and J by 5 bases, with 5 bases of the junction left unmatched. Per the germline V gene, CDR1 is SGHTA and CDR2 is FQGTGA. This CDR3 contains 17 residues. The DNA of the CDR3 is TGTGCCAGCAGCTTAACGGGACTAGCGGATTTAACCGGGGAGCTGTTTTTT. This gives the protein CASSLTGLADLTGELFF.